This TCR beta chain was found in a study of blood T cell repertoires in COVID-19. The repertoire was sequenced with immunoSEQ multiplex PCR; TCRdb's copy has only in-frame clones and lacks some. Here the sample spans tens of thousands of clones, over 75% being singletons. The CDR3 has 15 residues. The V gene's germline CDR1 is LGHNA and CDR2 YSLEER. Trimming shortened V by 4 bases and J by 7 bases, and 16 bases separated the two germline ends. This chain uses TRBV4-3 with TRBJ1-4, with D uncertain. Specimen: peripheral blood. The receptor was isolated from a woman in her 70s with acute or convalescent COVID-19. The CDR3 coding sequence is TGCGCCAGCAGCCTCGGATCCAGGTTGGGTGAAAAACTGTTTTTT. This translates into CASSLGSRLGEKLFF.